This TCR beta chain was found in a study of shared clonotypes between healthy human individuals. Study context: Three plates were used per donor for CD4 naive, three for CD4 memory, two for CD8 naive and one for CD8 memory. Study-wide results and limits: Relative to their counterparts shared across all four donors, non-shared clonotypes exhibited diminished generation probabilities. Researchers found naive subsets generally carried larger estimated richness than memory subsets.

TCRdb's copy holds only in-frame clones and misses some; the assay was immunoSEQ multiplex PCR. The sample carries 2 million to 2.5 million clones, roughly 95% recorded once. The CDR3 consists of 14 residues. J lost 3 bases, V lost 8 bases, and 7 bases had no gene match. CDR1 and CDR2 from the germline V gene are MNHNS and SASEGT. On this clone: Its matching antigen is unknown.

The sequenced sample was naive CD4+ T cells sorted from blood. Subset meaning: CD45RA+ positively selected. The sequence was obtained from a man younger than 30 in good health. The chain recombines TRBV6-1 with TRBJ2-7; 10 nucleotides align to TRBD1. In DNA form, the CDR3 reads TGTGCCAGCGGTCCCCGGACAGGGGGCTACGAGCAGTACTTC. Translating gives CASGPRTGGYEQYF.